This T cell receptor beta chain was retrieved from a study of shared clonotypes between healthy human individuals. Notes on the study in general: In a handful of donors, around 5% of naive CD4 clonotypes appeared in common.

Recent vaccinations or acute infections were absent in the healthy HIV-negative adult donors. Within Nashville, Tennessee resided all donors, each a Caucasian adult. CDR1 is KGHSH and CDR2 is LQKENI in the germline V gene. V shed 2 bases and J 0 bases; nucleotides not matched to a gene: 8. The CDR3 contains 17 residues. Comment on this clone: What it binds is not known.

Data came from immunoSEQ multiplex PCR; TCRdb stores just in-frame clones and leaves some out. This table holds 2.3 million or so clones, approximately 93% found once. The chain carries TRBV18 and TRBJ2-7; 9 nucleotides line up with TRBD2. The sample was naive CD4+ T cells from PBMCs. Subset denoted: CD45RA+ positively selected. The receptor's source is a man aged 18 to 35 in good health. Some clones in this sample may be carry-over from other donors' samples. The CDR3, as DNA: TGTGCCAGCTCACCATTTCGCCTAGCGGGACCCTCCTACGAGCAGTACTTC. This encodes CASSPFRLAGPSYEQYF.